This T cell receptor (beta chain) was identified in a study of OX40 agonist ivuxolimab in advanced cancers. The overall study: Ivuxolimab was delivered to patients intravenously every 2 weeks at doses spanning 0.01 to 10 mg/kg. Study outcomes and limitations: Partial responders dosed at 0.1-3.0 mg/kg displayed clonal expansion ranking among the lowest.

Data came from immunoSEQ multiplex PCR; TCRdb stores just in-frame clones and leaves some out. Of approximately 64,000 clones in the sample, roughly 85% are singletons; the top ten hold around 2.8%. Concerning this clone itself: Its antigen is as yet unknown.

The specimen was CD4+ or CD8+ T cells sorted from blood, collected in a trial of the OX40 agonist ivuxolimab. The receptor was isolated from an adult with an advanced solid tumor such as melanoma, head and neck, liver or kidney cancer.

CDR3 DNA sequence: TGTGCCAGCAGCTCGACAGGGGAGCGAGGTGGAAACACCATATATTTT. Translation gives CASSSTGERGGNTIYF. The rearrangement uses TRBV7-9 and TRBJ1-3; 8 positions match TRBD1. The CDR3 consists of 16 residues. Germline loops: CDR1 SEHNR, CDR2 FQNEAQ (reference sequence). V lost 4 bases, J lost 3 bases, and 8 bases stayed unmatched. Looking up the rest from reference TRBV7-9 and TRBJ1-3 gives the full variable domain: DTGVSQNPRHKITKRGQNVTFRCDPISEHNRLYWYRQTLGQGPEFLTYFQNEAQLEKSRLLSDRFSAERPKGSFSTLEIQRTEQGDSAMYLCASSSTGERGGNTIYFGEGSWLTVV.